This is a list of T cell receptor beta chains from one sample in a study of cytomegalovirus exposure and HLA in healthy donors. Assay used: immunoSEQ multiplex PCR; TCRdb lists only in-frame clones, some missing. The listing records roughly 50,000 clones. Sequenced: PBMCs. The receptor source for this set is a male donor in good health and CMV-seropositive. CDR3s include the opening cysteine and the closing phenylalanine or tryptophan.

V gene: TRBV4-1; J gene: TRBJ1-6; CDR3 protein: CASSPTGNSPLHF
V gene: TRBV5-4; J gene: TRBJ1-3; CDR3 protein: CASSFGGFSRNTIYF
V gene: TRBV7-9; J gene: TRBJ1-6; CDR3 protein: CASSLVPGQGSSPLHF
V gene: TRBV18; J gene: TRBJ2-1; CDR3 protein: CASSPERRGLFF
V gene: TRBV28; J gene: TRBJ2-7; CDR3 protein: CASSLPLAEPYEQYF
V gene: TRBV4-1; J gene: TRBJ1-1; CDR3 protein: CASSQEGPGLLEAFF
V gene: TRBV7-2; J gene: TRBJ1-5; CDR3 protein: CASSFLGDSNQPQHF
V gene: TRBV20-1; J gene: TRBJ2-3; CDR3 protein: CSWAPPDTQYF
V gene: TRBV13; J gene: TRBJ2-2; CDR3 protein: CASSLWTGGTGELFF
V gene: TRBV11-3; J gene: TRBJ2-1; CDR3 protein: CASSHGSYNEQFF
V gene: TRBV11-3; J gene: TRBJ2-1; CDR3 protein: CASSSSSYNEQFF
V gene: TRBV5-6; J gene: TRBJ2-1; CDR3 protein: CASSLEGGEQFF
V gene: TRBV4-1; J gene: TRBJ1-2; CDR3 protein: CASSQVPGQEGYTF
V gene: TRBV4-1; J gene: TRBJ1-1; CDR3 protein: CASSQVGAGLGAFF
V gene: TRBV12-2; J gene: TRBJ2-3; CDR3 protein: CASRLNGLQYF
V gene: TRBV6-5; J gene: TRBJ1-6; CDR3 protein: CASSYEGTGNSPLHF
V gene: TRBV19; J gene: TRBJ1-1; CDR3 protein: CASSIAAGMNTEAFF
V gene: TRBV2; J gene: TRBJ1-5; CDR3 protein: CASRPGGVSNQPQHF
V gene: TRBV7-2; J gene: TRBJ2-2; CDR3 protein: CASSQRGSELFF
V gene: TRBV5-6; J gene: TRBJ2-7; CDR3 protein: CASSLTGSTEQYF
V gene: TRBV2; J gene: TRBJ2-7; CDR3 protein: CASSPTGAREQYF
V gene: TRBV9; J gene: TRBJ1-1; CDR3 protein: CASSVEGQVSEAFF
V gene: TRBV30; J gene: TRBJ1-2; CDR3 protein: CAWRLGGAGGYTF
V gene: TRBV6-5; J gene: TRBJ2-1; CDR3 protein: CASSYEGLVGNEQFF
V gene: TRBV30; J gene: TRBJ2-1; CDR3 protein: CAWMGLGLNEQFF
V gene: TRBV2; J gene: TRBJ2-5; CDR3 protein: CASSEWSGLQETQYF
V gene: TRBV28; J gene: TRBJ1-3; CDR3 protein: CASSFPVGPNSGNTIYF
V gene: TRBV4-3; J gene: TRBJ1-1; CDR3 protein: CASSSTSTGGNTEAFF
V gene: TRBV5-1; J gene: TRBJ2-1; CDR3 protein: CASTGAGGQGEQFF
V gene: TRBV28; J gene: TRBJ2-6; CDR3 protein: CASSTGQEITGANVLTF
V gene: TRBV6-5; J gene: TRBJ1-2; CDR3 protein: CASSYQAGENYGYTF
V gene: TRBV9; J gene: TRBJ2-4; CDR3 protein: CASSVGSSGGTWIAKNIQYF
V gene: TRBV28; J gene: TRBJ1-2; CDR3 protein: CASSLRGQEGTYGYTF
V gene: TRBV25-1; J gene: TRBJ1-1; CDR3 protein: CASSDLLGDKNTEAFF
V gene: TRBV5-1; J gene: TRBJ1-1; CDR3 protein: CASSYGQDRTEAFF
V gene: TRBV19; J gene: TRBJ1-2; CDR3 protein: CASSPSLSYGYTF
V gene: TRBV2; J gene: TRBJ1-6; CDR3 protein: CASSEWGGRVSHSPLHF
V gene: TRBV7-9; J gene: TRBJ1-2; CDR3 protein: CASSRDSNYGYTF
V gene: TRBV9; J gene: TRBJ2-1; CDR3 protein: CASSVGLNNEQFF
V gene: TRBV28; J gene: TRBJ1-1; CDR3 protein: CASSFMFRFIF
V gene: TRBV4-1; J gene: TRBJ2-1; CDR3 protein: CASSQDFWSRGQGTPGEQFF
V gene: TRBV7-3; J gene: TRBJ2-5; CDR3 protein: CASSPRRGETQYF
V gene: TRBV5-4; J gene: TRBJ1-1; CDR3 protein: CASTLGGVKNTEAFF
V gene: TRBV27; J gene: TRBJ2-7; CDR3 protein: CASSRGPASGLNEQYF
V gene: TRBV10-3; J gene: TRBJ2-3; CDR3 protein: CAAYRESTDTQYF
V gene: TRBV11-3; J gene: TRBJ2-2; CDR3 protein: CASTGGKGTGELFF
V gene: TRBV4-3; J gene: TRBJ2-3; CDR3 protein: CASSHTNTDTQYF
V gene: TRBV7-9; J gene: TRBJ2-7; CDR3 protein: CASSLGGAGEQYF
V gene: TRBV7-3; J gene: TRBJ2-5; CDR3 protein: CASSLEDRGEVETQYF
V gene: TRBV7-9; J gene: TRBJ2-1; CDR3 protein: CASSHRDSGYNEQFF